This entry lists 28 T cell receptor beta chains sequenced from one sample in a study of T-cell reconstitution after alpha-beta-depleted transplantation in children. Using unique molecular identifiers, the investigators prepared the TCRbeta library. TCRdb fed the PCR reads into MiXCR, producing one record per CDR3 protein. The sample yields over 200,000 distinct CDR3 sequences, approximately 11% seen once. The source was PBMCs, collected before TCRalphabeta/CD19-depleted stem cell transplant. The receptors were sampled from a child less than two years old with acute myeloid leukemia, due to receive a stem cell transplant.

CDR3 sequence reads: CARGPGILGRGGQETQYF. Written as DNA, the CDR3 is TGTGCCAGGGGCCCCGGGATCCTCGGGAGAGGAGGCCAAGAGACCCAGTACTTC. The chain employs TRBV4-2 and TRBJ2-5, with TRBD2 as a possible D gene (6 bases). This CDR3 has 18 amino acids. From germline, CDR1 is LGHNA and CDR2 YNFKEQ. Trimming shortened V by 9 bases and J by 1 base, and 27 bases separated the two germline ends.

The table lists this clonotype with many counts. The chain employs TRBV5-1 and TRBJ2-5; tentatively, D is TRBD1 (6 bases). Between the trimmed V and J ends, which lost 4 bases and 1 base, there was a span of 11 bases. This CDR3 comprises 14 residues. Germline CDR1 SGHRS, CDR2 YFSETQ. CDR3 nucleotides: TGCGCCAGCAGCCCGGACAGCGTCCAAGAGACCCAGTACTTC. It specifies CASSPDSVQETQYF. The full variable domain, with the rest looked up from reference TRBV5-1 and TRBJ2-5, is KAGVTQTPRYLIKTRGQQVTLSCSPISGHRSVSWYQQTPGQGLQFLFEYFSETQRNKGNFPGRFSGRQFSNSRSEMNVSTLELGDSALYLCASSPDSVQETQYFGPGTRLLVL.

In this sample, this clonotype turned up many times. V and J are TRBV7-2 and TRBJ2-7, with 7 bases that match TRBD2. CDR3 length: 16 residues. The V gene end was trimmed by 5 bases and the J gene end by 2 bases; junction bases not matched to a gene: 12. The V gene's germline CDR1 is SGHTA and CDR2 FQGNSA. The CDR3 nucleotides are TGTGCCAGCAGCCCGCCGTCTAGCGGAGGAGCCTACGAGCAGTACTTC. Protein: CASSPPSSGGAYEQYF.

In the case of this clonotype: This may be a read error: a much more frequent sequence differs by one nucleotide. Lacking the conserved final phenylalanine or tryptophan, this CDR3 likely reflects a read error. This rearrangement joins TRBV7-9 to TRBJ2-4; no definite D call. The CDR3 extends over 15 amino acids. The germline gives CDR1 SEHNR, CDR2 FQNEAQ (reference sequence). Trimming cost V 3 bases and J 5 bases, with 14 bases left between them. Here the CDR3 DNA reads TGTGCCAGCAGCTTCTCGCTTACGGACGAAAACATTCAGTACCTC. It translates to CASSFSLTDENIQYL.

This chain joins TRBV25-1 and TRBJ2-1; TRBD1 might be the D (6 bases). Trimming shortened V by 4 bases and J by 10 bases, and 11 bases separated the two germline ends. The length of the CDR3 is 12 residues. The germline V gene has CDR1 MGHDK and CDR2 SYGVNS. CDR3 amino acids: CASSVPGHEQFF. CDR3 nucleotide sequence: TGTGCCAGCAGTGTTCCGGGACACGAGCAGTTCTTC.

This clonotype was counted at least ten times. This rearrangement joins TRBV28 to TRBJ1-2, with 11 bases identical to TRBD1. V lost 2 bases and J lost 1; bases outside the gene matches: 0. Germline loops: CDR1 MDHEN, CDR2 SYDVKM. This CDR3 is built from 15 residues. The CDR3 reads CASSLGTGGNYGYTF. CDR3 sequence (DNA): TGTGCCAGCAGTTTAGGGACAGGGGGTAACTATGGCTACACCTTC.

This clonotype was seen at least ten times. The V gene is TRBV4-2, the J gene TRBJ2-5, with D possibly matching TRBD2 (6 bases). CDR1 is LGHNA and CDR2 is YNFKEQ in the germline V gene. This CDR3 has 16 residues. Trimming stripped 0 bases from V and 3 bases from J, with 14 bases between. The CDR3 DNA sequence: TGTGCCAGCAGCCAAGAGGGGCGTCTAGCGAAAGAGACCCAGTACTTC. It specifies CASSQEGRLAKETQYF.

The sample holds many counts of this clonotype. The chain has TRBV29-1 and TRBJ2-3; D is ambiguous. Trimming stripped 5 bases from V and 6 bases from J, with 9 bases between. CDR3 length: 11 residues. CDR1 and CDR2 (germline): SQVTM, ANQGSEA. CDR3 amino acids: CSVKGGDTQYF. The CDR3 DNA reads TGCAGCGTTAAAGGTGGGGATACGCAGTATTTT.

This clonotype was seen more than once but under ten times. The chain carries TRBV7-2 and TRBJ2-7; 12 bases are a match to TRBD1. This CDR3 is built from 13 residues. V shed 5 bases, J shed 7 bases, and the junction held 3 bases outside the gene matches. CDR1 is SGHTA, CDR2 FQGNSA, per germline. CDR3 nucleotide sequence: TGTGCCAGCAGCGGGACAGGGGGCTTAGAGCAGTACTTC. It yields the protein CASSGTGGLEQYF.

This clonotype has ten or more counts. The genes are TRBV12-3 or TRBV12-4 and TRBJ2-2, with D perhaps TRBD1 (6 bases). The CDR3 has 13 residues. Trimming shortened V by 6 bases and J by 6 bases, and 11 bases separated the two germline ends. This chain's CDR3 is CASRTQGAGELFF. CDR3 bases: TGTGCCAGCAGAACACAGGGTGCCGGGGAGCTGTTTTTT.

In its sample, this clonotype was seen many times. The chain links TRBV24-1 to TRBJ2-3, with D unresolved. CDR1 and CDR2 (germline): KGHDR, SFDVKD. With 4 bases removed from V and 2 bases from J, the gap between germline ends came to 18 bases. The CDR3 spans 17 residues. CDR3 region: CATSEPAPELHTDTQYF. As DNA, the CDR3 is TGTGCCACCAGTGAGCCCGCTCCGGAGCTACACACAGATACGCAGTATTTT.

This clonotype has a count of ten or more. This rearrangement joins TRBV6-5 to TRBJ2-3, with 9 nucleotides matching TRBD2. Germline trimming cut 2 bases from V and 2 bases from J; bases unmatched to any gene: 11. Germline V lookup: CDR1 MNHEY, CDR2 SVGAGI. This CDR3 is built from 18 residues. The CDR3 nucleotides read TGTGCCAGCAGTTACACGCCATTAGCGGGAGCCATCACAGATACGCAGTATTTT. It codes for CASSYTPLAGAITDTQYF.

The V and J genes are TRBV24-1 and TRBJ2-1; 13 nucleotides align to TRBD2. The CDR3 covers 19 residues. The germline CDR1 and CDR2 sequences are KGHDR and SFDVKD. The V segment lost 2 bases and the J segment 4 bases; nucleotides outside the gene matches: 10. CDR3 sequence reads: CATSDWNEGTSGIYNEQFF. Written as DNA, the CDR3 is TGTGCCACCAGTGATTGGAACGAAGGGACTAGCGGGATTTACAATGAGCAGTTCTTC.

This clonotype occurred many times. The chain is built from TRBV5-1 and TRBJ2-1; D remains ambiguous. Germline assignment: CDR1 SGHRS and CDR2 YFSETQ. There are 13 residues in the CDR3. With 0 bases removed from V and 10 bases from J, the gap between germline ends came to 11 bases. The CDR3 spells CASSLGQIREQFF. DNA for the CDR3: TGCGCCAGCAGCTTGGGGCAAATACGGGAGCAGTTCTTC.

This clonotype was picked up many times. The chain has TRBV5-1 and TRBJ1-2; 7 bases agree with TRBD1. From germline, CDR1 is SGHRS and CDR2 YFSETQ. The V gene end was trimmed by 4 bases and the J gene end by 7 bases; junction bases not matched to a gene: 4. The CDR3 covers 12 residues. CDR3 nucleotides: TGCGCCAGCAGCATAGAGGGGGCTGGCTACACCTTC. Its translation is CASSIEGAGYTF.

Notes on this clonotype: One end of the junction is discordant with germline, which a read error may explain. CDR3 sequence (DNA): TGCTGTGCTAGAGATTTATCGGCAGGGAGTAGCACAGATACGCAGTATTTT. This codes for CCARDLSAGSSTDTQYF. The chain has TRBV20-1 and TRBJ2-3; the D gene could be TRBD1 or TRBD2 (5 bases each). This CDR3 is 17 amino acids long. The germline gives CDR1 DFQATT, CDR2 SNEGSKA (reference sequence).

This clonotype was picked up many times. The chain joins TRBV11-1 to TRBJ2-3; TRBD2 matches at 10 bases. The CDR3 is made up of 18 amino acids. Germline CDR1 reads SGHAT; CDR2 reads FQDESV (reference sequence). V trimming: 6 bases; J trimming: 5 bases; junction bases outside the gene matches: 17. The CDR3 bases are TGTGCCAGCAGTCAACGACAGCGGGAGGGCCTAGGAGGAGATACGCAGTATTTT. Translation gives CASSQRQREGLGGDTQYF. The whole variable domain, filled in from reference TRBV11-1 and TRBJ2-3, reads EAEVAQSPRYKITEKSQAVAFWCDPISGHATLYWYRQILGQGPELLVQFQDESVVDDSQLPKDRFSAERLKGVDSTLKIQPAELGDSAMYLCASSQRQREGLGGDTQYFGPGTRLTVL.

This clonotype has ten or more counts. The V call is TRBV20-1, the J call TRBJ2-4; no clear D gene. This CDR3 region has 14 residues. V was cut by 6 bases and J by 1 base, with 13 bases left in between. Germline CDR1 reads DFQATT; CDR2 reads SNEGSKA (reference sequence). CDR3 region: CSALGMWAKNIQYF. The CDR3 nucleotides read TGCAGTGCCCTGGGGATGTGGGCCAAAAACATTCAGTACTTC.

This clonotype was seen ten or more times. The V gene is TRBV4-3, the J gene TRBJ2-7, with D perhaps TRBD2 (5 bases). Per the germline V gene, CDR1 is LGHNA and CDR2 is YSLEER. The ends were cut back, 0 bases at V and 2 bases at J, with 14 bases in the middle. The CDR3 contains 16 residues. The chain's CDR3 is CASSQDVSGPTYEQYF. The CDR3 DNA is TGCGCCAGCAGCCAAGATGTCAGCGGCCCTACCTACGAGCAGTACTTC.

This clonotype was picked up many times. The chain has TRBV6-2 or TRBV6-3 and TRBJ2-3; D uncertain. The CDR3 has 16 amino acids. Trimming cost V 2 bases and J 0 bases, with 12 bases left between them. Germline V lookup: CDR1 MNHEY, CDR2 SVGEGT. The CDR3 spells CASSYVDPTSTDTQYF. The CDR3 DNA is TGTGCCAGCAGTTACGTAGACCCGACTAGCACAGATACGCAGTATTTT.

The sample holds many counts of this clonotype. This chain uses TRBV5-5 with TRBJ1-1; tentative D call: TRBD1 (6 bases). The CDR3 covers 15 residues. The germline V and J ends were trimmed by 4 bases and 4 bases, with 17 bases remaining between them. CDR1 and CDR2 from the germline V gene are SGHKS and YYEKEE (reference sequence). The CDR3 loop is CASSPAPRGGTEAFF. CDR3 bases: TGTGCCAGCAGCCCCGCTCCGAGAGGGGGCACTGAAGCTTTCTTT.

Regarding this clonotype: At one end the junction does not follow the germline gene, possibly because of a read error. This chain uses TRBV5-1 with TRBJ2-7, with D possibly TRBD2 on 5 matching bases. CDR1 is SGHRS and CDR2 is YFSETQ in the germline V gene. CDR3 length: 14 residues. CDR3 in amino acids: CASGSGSGFYEQYF. For the CDR3, the DNA is TGTGCCAGCGGCTCCGGTTCGGGTTTTTACGAGCAGTACTTC.

This sequence joins TRBV19 and TRBJ2-1, with 8 nucleotides matching TRBD2. The CDR3 is 15 residues long. Germline V lookup: CDR1 LNHDA, CDR2 SQIVND (reference sequence). The V and J ends lost 7 bases and 3 bases, in that order; junction bases with no gene match: 8. Written as DNA, the CDR3 is TGTGCCAGTACCTCCGCGGGGGGAATCTACAATGAGCAGTTCTTC. It yields the protein CASTSAGGIYNEQFF.

This clonotype showed up many times. The chain carries TRBV9 and TRBJ2-3; 7 nucleotides agree with TRBD2. In germline, CDR1 is SGDLS, CDR2 YYNGEE. V lost 3 bases to trimming and J lost 2 bases; unmatched junction nucleotides: 3. This CDR3 spans 14 amino acids. Written as DNA, the CDR3 is TGTGCCAGCAGCGCCCGGGACTACACAGATACGCAGTATTTT. Protein product: CASSARDYTDTQYF.

This clonotype was found many times. The V call is TRBV11-2, the J call TRBJ2-7; D remains ambiguous. This CDR3 has 17 residues. CDR1 is SGHAT, CDR2 FQNNGV, per germline. V was trimmed by 8 bases and J by 0 bases, leaving 23 bases between them. The DNA for the CDR3 is TGTGCCAGCCGACTTTTTCGATTCAGGAGCCGCTCCTACGAGCAGTACTTC. The encoded protein is CASRLFRFRSRSYEQYF. Looking up the rest from reference TRBV11-2 and TRBJ2-7 gives the full variable domain: EAGVAQSPRYKIIEKRQSVAFWCNPISGHATLYWYQQILGQGPKLLIQFQNNGVVDDSQLPKDRFSAERLKGVDSTLKIQPAKLEDSAVYLCASRLFRFRSRSYEQYFGPGTRLTVT.

A note on this clonotype: A much larger clone is a single base away; this may be a read error. This chain connects TRBV12-3 or TRBV12-4 to TRBJ2-7, with 7 nucleotides matching TRBD2. Trimming cost V 3 bases and J 7 bases; bases outside gene matches: 9. The CDR3 runs to 14 residues. The chain's CDR3 is CASSLGLAVREQYF. CDR3 DNA sequence: TGTGCCAGCAGTTTGGGGCTAGCGGTTCGGGAGCAGTACTTC.

The table lists this clonotype with many counts. The J gene is TRBJ2-3, the V gene TRBV24-1, with D possibly matching TRBD1 (5 bases). In germline, CDR1 is KGHDR, CDR2 SFDVKD. Deletions cut 7 bases from V and 2 bases from J, with 9 bases between. The CDR3 has 13 amino acids. CDR3 sequence reads: CATRGHDTDTQYF. The CDR3 bases are TGTGCCACCAGGGGGCACGACACAGATACGCAGTATTTT.

With regard to this clonotype: The germline gene is not matched at one end of the junction; a read error may be the cause. The rearrangement joins TRBV12-3 or TRBV12-4 to TRBJ1-1; 10 bases are a match to TRBD1. This CDR3 has 16 amino acids. In DNA form, the CDR3 reads TGTGTCAGCAGTTTAGGGGCCGGGACAGGGGTCACTGAAGCTTTCTTT. It codes for CVSSLGAGTGVTEAFF.